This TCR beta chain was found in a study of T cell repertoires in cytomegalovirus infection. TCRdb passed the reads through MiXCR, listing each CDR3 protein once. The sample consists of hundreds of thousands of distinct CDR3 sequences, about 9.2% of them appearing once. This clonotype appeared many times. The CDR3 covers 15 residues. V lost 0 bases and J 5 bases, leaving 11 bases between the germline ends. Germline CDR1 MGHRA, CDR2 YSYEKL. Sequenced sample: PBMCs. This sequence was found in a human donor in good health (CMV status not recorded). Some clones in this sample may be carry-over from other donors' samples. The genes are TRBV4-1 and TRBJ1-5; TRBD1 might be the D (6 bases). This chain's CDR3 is CASSQDNGGHQPQHF. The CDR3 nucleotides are TGCGCCAGCAGCCAAGATAACGGGGGCCATCAGCCCCAGCATTTT.